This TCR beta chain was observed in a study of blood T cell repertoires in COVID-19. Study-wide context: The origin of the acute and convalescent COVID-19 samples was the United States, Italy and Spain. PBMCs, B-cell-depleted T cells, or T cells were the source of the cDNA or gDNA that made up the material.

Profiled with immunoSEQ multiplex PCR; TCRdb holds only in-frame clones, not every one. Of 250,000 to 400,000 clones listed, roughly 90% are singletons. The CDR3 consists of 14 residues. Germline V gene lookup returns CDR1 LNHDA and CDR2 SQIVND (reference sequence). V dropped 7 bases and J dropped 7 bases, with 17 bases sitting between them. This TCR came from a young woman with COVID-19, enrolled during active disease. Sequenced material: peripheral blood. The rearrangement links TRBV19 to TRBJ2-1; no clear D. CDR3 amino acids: CASKRLVSGNEQFF. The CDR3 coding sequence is TGTGCCAGTAAGAGGTTGGTCAGTGGGAATGAGCAGTTCTTC.